Presented here are 23 T cell receptor beta chains from one specimen sequenced in a study of vaccination and CD4 T cells after COVID-19. Stated treatment: approximately 10-day PBMC culture with coronavirus spike peptide pools or control peptides (ViraFEST assay). An Oncomine TCR Beta short-read assay was used to sequence the DNA from cultured CD4+ T cells. TCRdb reanalysed the PCR reads using MiXCR and keeps one entry per CDR3 protein. The table shows 15,000 to 20,000 distinct CDR3 sequences, with approximately 53% occurring only once. These receptors have no known antigen. The sequenced sample was CD4+ T cells from blood, cultured in vitro. These receptors were taken from a human donor who had recovered from COVID-19.

The rearrangement joins TRBV7-9 to TRBJ1-6; unclear D gene. The germline gives CDR1 SEHNR, CDR2 FQNEAQ (reference sequence). Deletions cut 1 base from V and 7 bases from J, with 5 bases between. The CDR3 is made up of 13 amino acids. CDR3 protein: CASSLGMNSPLHF. CDR3 nucleotide sequence: TGTGCCAGCAGCTTAGGCATGAATTCACCCCTCCACTTT.

The chain is built from TRBV15 and TRBJ2-7; D assignment may be TRBD1 or TRBD2 (5 bases each). From germline, CDR1 is LNHNV and CDR2 YYDKDF (reference sequence). V dropped 1 base and J dropped 3 bases, with 10 bases sitting between them. The CDR3 has 14 residues. This CDR3 reads CATSRGGGGYEQYF. As DNA, the CDR3 is TGTGCCACCAGCAGAGGGGGTGGGGGCTACGAGCAGTACTTC.

The V call is TRBV29-1, the J call TRBJ2-3; tentatively, D is TRBD2 (6 bases). Trimming left V 3 bases short and J 0 bases short, with 10 bases between. This CDR3 contains 14 residues. Germline values: CDR1 SQVTM, CDR2 ANQGSEA. The DNA for the CDR3 is TGCAGCGTTGAGCGGGGCAGAAGCACAGATACGCAGTATTTT. Protein: CSVERGRSTDTQYF.

The chain links TRBV5-6 to TRBJ2-2; 11 bases map to TRBD2. Germline V lookup: CDR1 SGHDT, CDR2 YYEEEE. CDR3 size: 16 residues. V lost 3 bases and J lost 6; bases outside the gene matches: 7. The CDR3 region is CASSSSSGRKAGELFF. The CDR3 coding sequence is TGTGCCAGCAGCTCCTCTAGCGGGAGGAAGGCCGGGGAGCTGTTTTTT.

Only a few counts were recorded for this clonotype. The gene calls are TRBV6-2 or TRBV6-3 and TRBJ1-5; 8 bases align to TRBD1. The CDR3 loop spans 13 amino acids. Germline assignment: CDR1 MNHEY and CDR2 SVGEGT. V lost 7 bases, J lost 7 bases, and 6 bases stayed unmatched. The CDR3 DNA reads as TGTGCCAGCACCCGACAGGGGCGACAGCCCCAGCATTTT. This gives the protein CASTRQGRQPQHF.

The rearrangement joins TRBV6-2 or TRBV6-3 to TRBJ2-2; 10 bases align to TRBD2. The CDR3 totals 17 residues. The germline gives CDR1 MNHEY, CDR2 SVGEGT. V dropped 4 bases and J dropped 6; count of bases not matched to a gene: 11. CDR3 nucleotides: TGTGCCAGCAGTTTCAGCGGGAGGGCTATTAGTCCCGGGGAGCTGTTTTTT. Encoded protein: CASSFSGRAISPGELFF.

This sequence joins TRBV12-3 or TRBV12-4 and TRBJ1-6; no firm D call. The V gene lost 8 bases and the J gene lost 5 bases, with 16 bases spanning the gap. This CDR3 is 15 amino acids long. CDR3: CASSKSEVNNSPLHF. DNA of the CDR3: TGTGCCAGCTCCAAGTCAGAAGTCAATAATTCACCCCTCCACTTT.

The J gene is TRBJ2-5, the V gene TRBV7-9; D call uncertain. The CDR3 contains 13 residues. Germline V gene sequence: CDR1 SEHNR, CDR2 FQNEAQ (reference sequence). V lost 3 bases, J lost 2 bases, and 7 bases lay in between. CDR3 region: CASSFLEQETQYF. As DNA, the CDR3 is TGTGCCAGCAGCTTTTTAGAGCAAGAGACCCAGTACTTC.

The chain joins TRBV19 to TRBJ1-5; D uncertain. Trimming took off 3 bases at V and 7 bases at J, with 16 bases between the two ends. This CDR3 comprises 15 residues. Germline V gene sequence: CDR1 LNHDA, CDR2 SQIVND (reference sequence). The CDR3 coding sequence is TGTGCCAGTAGTATCTCCCGGGAGGTGGGACAGCCCCAGCATTTT. Encoded protein: CASSISREVGQPQHF.

J is TRBJ2-3 and V is TRBV5-1; D ambiguous. With 2 bases removed from V and 6 bases from J, the gap between germline ends came to 13 bases. Germline CDR1 is SGHRS and CDR2 is YFSETQ. CDR3 length: 14 residues. The CDR3 DNA is TGCGCCAGCAGCTTCCAGGACGAAGCGGATACGCAGTATTTT. This sequence encodes CASSFQDEADTQYF.

This clonotype was counted between two and nine times. The V call is TRBV6-1, the J call TRBJ2-2; 9 positions match TRBD2. V shed 6 bases, J shed 3 bases, and the junction held 8 bases outside the gene matches. The length of the CDR3 is 16 residues. Germline V CDR1 and CDR2: MNHNS, SASEGT. The CDR3 DNA follows: TGTGCCAGCAGCAAGGGACTAGCCCCACACACCGGGGAGCTGTTTTTT. It translates to CASSKGLAPHTGELFF.

V gene TRBV20-1 combines with J gene TRBJ1-1; D is undetermined. Trimming removed 3 bases at V and 3 bases at J, with 14 bases between. The germline V gene has CDR1 DFQATT and CDR2 SNEGSKA (reference sequence). The CDR3 consists of 14 residues. CDR3 nucleotides: TGCAGTGCTAGTTTAACGCCGGAGGACACTGAAGCTTTCTTT. Encoded protein: CSASLTPEDTEAFF.

The rearrangement joins TRBV18 to TRBJ2-7; D is possibly TRBD2 (6 bases). Germline V gene data show CDR1 as KGHSH and CDR2 as LQKENI. The V gene lost 6 bases and the J gene lost 1 base, with 16 bases spanning the gap. The CDR3 runs 15 residues. CDR3 sequence reads: CASSLGGAQSYEQYF. For the CDR3, the DNA is TGTGCCAGCTCGCTGGGCGGGGCTCAATCCTACGAGCAGTACTTC.

The chain is built from TRBV24-1 and TRBJ2-2; 9 bases fit TRBD2. V trimming: 3 bases; J trimming: 3 bases; junction bases outside the gene matches: 4. The CDR3 length is 16 residues. Germline V gene sequence: CDR1 KGHDR, CDR2 SFDVKD. The CDR3: CATSDGGGADTGELFF. CDR3 DNA sequence: TGTGCCACCAGTGATGGCGGGGGGGCCGACACCGGGGAGCTGTTTTTT.

This clonotype was seen only a few times. The chain's CDR3 is CASSEGRENTQYF. The DNA for the CDR3 is TGTGCCAGCAGTGAAGGCAGGGAAAATACGCAGTATTTT. V gene TRBV6-4 combines with J gene TRBJ2-3, with D possibly matching TRBD1 (5 bases). Germline values: CDR1 MRHNA, CDR2 SNTAGT. Trimming shortened V by 3 bases and J by 7 bases, and 11 bases separated the two germline ends. CDR3 length: 13 residues.

The V and J genes are TRBV7-2 and TRBJ1-5; possible D gene TRBD1, 6 bases. CDR3 length: 14 residues. The V end lost 1 base, the J end lost 10 bases, and 14 bases lay between the germline ends. Germline assignment: CDR1 SGHTA and CDR2 FQGNSA. The CDR3 is CASSLGGAGPPQHF. CDR3 in DNA: TGTGCCAGCAGCTTAGGGGGGGCAGGGCCACCCCAGCATTTT.

The chain is built from TRBV10-3 and TRBJ2-6; no reliable D call. The CDR3 loop spans 15 amino acids. CDR1 and CDR2 from the germline V gene are ENHRY and SYGVKD. The germline V and J ends were trimmed by 3 bases and 0 bases, with 6 bases remaining between them. CDR3 in DNA: TGTGCCATCAGTGAAGGTAGCTCTGGGGCCAACGTCCTGACTTTC. Translating gives CAISEGSSGANVLTF.

In its sample, this clonotype was seen a few times. The J gene is TRBJ2-3, the V gene TRBV6-1; D is ambiguous. CDR1 and CDR2 from the germline V gene are MNHNS and SASEGT. CDR3 length: 11 residues. With 5 bases removed from V and 10 bases from J, the gap between germline ends came to 10 bases. The CDR3 DNA sequence: TGTGCCAGCAGTAATGTGGGCGCGCAGTATTTT. Its translation: CASSNVGAQYF.

This chain uses TRBV6-2 or TRBV6-3 with TRBJ1-1; D call uncertain. CDR1 is MNHEY, CDR2 SVGEGT, per germline. V lost 0 bases, J lost 10 bases, and 12 bases lay in between. There are 13 residues in the CDR3. The CDR3 loop is CASSYSLRVPAFF. As DNA, the CDR3 is TGTGCCAGCAGTTACTCCCTCCGGGTTCCAGCTTTCTTT.

In this sample, this clonotype is medium-sized. The V and J genes are TRBV10-3 and TRBJ2-5; D possibly matches TRBD1 or TRBD2 (5 bases each). Germline CDR1 is ENHRY and CDR2 is SYGVKD. With 0 bases removed from V and 1 base from J, the gap between germline ends came to 9 bases. The CDR3 has 15 residues. CDR3 coding DNA: TGTGCCATCAGTGAGTCTCGGGGACCCCAAGAGACCCAGTACTTC. Translation: CAISESRGPQETQYF.

This chain links TRBV5-1 with TRBJ2-4; D ambiguous. Germline V gene lookup returns CDR1 SGHRS and CDR2 YFSETQ. Deletions cut 6 bases from V and 5 bases from J, with 9 bases between. This CDR3 spans 12 amino acids. The CDR3 DNA reads as TGCGCCAGCAAAGACGGCCAAAACATTCAGTACTTC. Translation gives CASKDGQNIQYF.

There are a few counts of this clonotype. The rearrangement uses TRBV27 and TRBJ2-7; 12 bases line up with TRBD2. With V trimmed by 6 bases and J by 9 bases, 15 bases remained unmatched. Germline CDR1 is MNHEY and CDR2 is SMNVEV (reference sequence). This CDR3 has 16 residues. The CDR3 DNA reads TGTGCCAGCAGATTTCTCCCGACTAGCGGGAGAGGAGGGCAGTACTTC. This gives the protein CASRFLPTSGRGGQYF.

V usage is TRBV27 and J usage is TRBJ2-1; 12 nucleotides match TRBD2. The V segment lost 2 bases and the J segment 2 bases; nucleotides outside the gene matches: 1. CDR3 length equals 16 residues. The germline CDR1 and CDR2 sequences are MNHEY and SMNVEV (reference sequence). CDR3 coding DNA: TGTGCCAGCAGTTTAAGGACTAGCGGGACCTACAATGAGCAGTTCTTC. It encodes CASSLRTSGTYNEQFF.